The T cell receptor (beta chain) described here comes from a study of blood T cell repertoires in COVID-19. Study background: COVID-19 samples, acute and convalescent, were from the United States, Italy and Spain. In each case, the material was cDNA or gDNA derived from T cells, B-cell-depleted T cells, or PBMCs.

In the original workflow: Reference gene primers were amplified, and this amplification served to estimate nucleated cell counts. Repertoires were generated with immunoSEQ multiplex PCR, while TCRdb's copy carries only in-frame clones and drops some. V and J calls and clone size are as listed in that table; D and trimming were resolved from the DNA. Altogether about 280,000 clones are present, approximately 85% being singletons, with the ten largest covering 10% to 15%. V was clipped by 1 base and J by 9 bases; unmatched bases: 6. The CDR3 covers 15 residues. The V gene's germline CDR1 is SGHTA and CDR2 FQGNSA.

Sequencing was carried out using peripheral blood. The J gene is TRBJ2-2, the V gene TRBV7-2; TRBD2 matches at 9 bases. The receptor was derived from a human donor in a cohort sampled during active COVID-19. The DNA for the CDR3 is TGTGCCAGCAGCTTAGATGGTAGCGGGAGCCGGGAGCTGTTTTTT. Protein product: CASSLDGSGSRELFF.